The sequence of this TCR beta chain was determined in a study of blood T cell repertoires in COVID-19. About the study: PBMCs, B-cell-depleted T cells, or T cells were the source of the cDNA or gDNA that made up the material.

The assay was immunoSEQ multiplex PCR, and TCRdb's table has in-frame clones only and misses some. Found here are 140,000 or so clones, about 82% of them singletons; the top ten hold roughly 6.4%. V shed 4 bases, J shed 4 bases, and the junction held 5 bases outside the gene matches. CDR3 size: 16 residues. Germline-derived CDR1 and CDR2 are SGHDT and YYEEEE. The chain employs TRBV5-6 and TRBJ2-5; TRBD2 matches 15 bases. Sequencing used PBMCs or T cells enriched from blood (not recorded which). This TCR came from a woman between 40 and 55 years old who had recovered from COVID-19. The CDR3 nucleotides read TGTGCCAGCAGCAAACCGGGACTAGCGGGAGGAGAGACCCAGTACTTC. Translation: CASSKPGLAGGETQYF.